This T cell receptor (beta chain) was retrieved from a study of blood T cells in healthy people across ages. Findings of the study overall: The lack of PBMC sorting stopped any conclusive naive versus antigen-experienced comparison.

This clonotype occurred a few times. Its antigen remains unidentified. Together with a sample-barcoded 5' primer, a J-beta primer mix was included in a second PCR lasting about 7 to 11 cycles. TCRdb called the 5' RACE reads again in MiXCR, with one record for every CDR3 protein. The sample shows more than 1.4 million distinct CDR3 sequences, approximately 42% of them seen only once. Trimming took 5 bases from V and 0 from J, leaving 11 bases between them. The CDR3 runs to 15 residues. CDR1 is MNHEY and CDR2 is SMNVEV in the germline V gene (reference sequence). J is TRBJ2-1 and V is TRBV27; D call uncertain. The sequence was collected from a woman aged 18-35 years in good health. The sequenced sample consisted of blood. The CDR3 coding sequence is TGTGCCAGCAGTCAAGACTGGAGCTCCTACAATGAGCAGTTCTTC. It yields the protein CASSQDWSSYNEQFF.